This TCR beta chain was retrieved from a study of shared clonotypes between healthy human individuals. Study-level information: Plates per donor: three CD4 naive, three CD4 memory, two CD8 naive, one CD8 memory.

The study drew its donors from healthy HIV-negative adults without recent acute infections or vaccinations. With regard to this clone: Its cognate antigen is unknown. The junction departs from germline at one end; a sequencing error may be responsible. Distinct nucleotide sequences in the sample also encode this CDR3.

Repertoires were generated with immunoSEQ multiplex PCR, while TCRdb's copy carries only in-frame clones and drops some. The sample has some 2,500,000 clones; roughly 93% are singletons. CDR3 size: 16 residues. CDR1 is SEHNR, CDR2 FQNEAQ, per germline (reference sequence). Regarding the study as a whole: It was observed that 5% to 6.5% of naive CD4 clonotypes were shared across a handful of donors. Estimated richness was generally greater in naive than memory subsets.

J is TRBJ2-1 and V is TRBV7-9; 7 nucleotides align to TRBD1. Sequencing input: naive CD4+ T cells from PBMCs. Described subset: CD45RA+ positively selected. The sequence was collected from a man aged 18-30 years in good health. Some clones in this sample may be carry-over from other donors' samples. This chain's CDR3 is CASSLATGVTYNEQFF. The CDR3 DNA is TGTGCCAGCAGTTTAGCCACAGGGGTCACCTACAATGAGCAGTTCTTC. Variable domain in full (rest from reference TRBV7-9 and TRBJ2-1): DTGVSQNPRHKITKRGQNVTFRCDPISEHNRLYWYRQTLGQGPEFLTYFQNEAQLEKSRLLSDRFSAERPKGSFSTLEIQRTEQGDSAMYLCASSLATGVTYNEQFFGPGTRLTVL.